Only a few counts were recorded for the clone carrying this T cell receptor (beta chain). Trimming cost V 0 bases and J 0 bases, with 13 bases left between them. This CDR3 has 17 amino acids. The germline CDR1 and CDR2 sequences are MNHEY and SVGEGT. The time point is: pre-sensitization, week 0. Treatment given: therapeutic diphenylcyclopropenone sensitization with weekly scalp DPC. The template was total RNA from unfractionated whole blood. This entry is derived from a study of human T cells and chemical hapten exposure. At the level of the study: TCR yields differed between samples (mainly from small differences in pooled library volume).

TCRdb passed the RACE reads through MiXCR, listing each CDR3 protein once. The sample includes 85,000 to 90,000 distinct CDR3 sequences, nearly 10% of them seen just once. V usage is TRBV6-2 or TRBV6-3 and J usage is TRBJ2-3; the D is unclear. This specimen consisted of whole blood, obtained in connection with sensitization to the hapten diphenylcyclopropenone (DPC). This receptor was obtained from a woman in her forties with alopecia areata. Some clones in this sample may be carry-over from other donors' samples. The chain's CDR3 is CASSYSQTFPSTDTQYF. As DNA, the CDR3 is TGTGCCAGCAGTTACTCCCAAACCTTCCCGAGCACAGATACGCAGTATTTT.